This T cell receptor beta chain comes out of a study of T cell responses to AZD1222 COVID-19 vaccine (dated by TCRdb to the early 2020s). For the study in its entirety: A total of 230 to 250 trial participants underwent TCR sequencing, of whom nearly 210 received two doses of AZD1222 and about 25 received two doses of the MenACWY control vaccine. Trial participants were enrolled by age into 18-55, 56-69 and 70-plus year subgroups, with about 150, 28 and 57 TCR-sequenced participants respectively.

The CDR3 numbers 15 residues from cysteine through phenylalanine. Kept here is only the CDR3 DNA, which spans 45 bases and is read in frame from base 1. Deletion took 0 bases off V and 7 bases off J, with a span of 17 bases between the germline ends. In the germline V gene, CDR1 corresponds to SGDLS and CDR2 to YYNGEE. A word on this clone: No antigen is known for it. No per-base quality is available; no much larger clone lies one base away.

The CDR3 regions of human TCRbeta chains were subjected to immunosequencing. The paper's processing steps were these. TCRs in the repertoires were matched against a reference library of SARS-CoV-2-specific TCRs that had been generated with the MIRA antigen-specificity platform. Breadth meant the fraction of unique TCRs that were SARS-CoV-2-associated, whereas depth meant the fraction of total T cells that were SARS-CoV-2-associated. Each spike-specific TCR was assigned to its reactive spike region and to a CD4 or CD8 class using the MIRA data. Log10-transformed breadth and depth values were compared by one-way ANOVA with Sidak's multiple comparisons tests. TCRdb's version of the immuneACCESS table is confined to in-frame rearrangements and falls short of the full clone set. An unresolved V gene accounts for under half of the shortfall where checked; the remainder is of unknown origin. The V and J calls and the clone size are those of that table, but D and trimming were determined from the DNA. The sample includes about 130,000 clones, with approximately 92% observed a single time. The ten largest clones add up to around 1.1% of the sample.

Study-level results and caveats: The 56-69-year group was small, and its depth increase did not reach significance, likely because of low power. CD4 TCRs associated with the vaccine covered the entire spike protein, and the dominant responses were in regions 160-218 and 743-854. Most participants were white British and females outnumbered males, and the authors suggested that clonal diversity may have been underestimated. Spike-specific TCR breadth and depth rose significantly after two AZD1222 doses compared with day 0 and with MenACWY recipients. Nearly half of unique spike-specific TCRs reportedly recognized epitopes outside regions mutated in the B.1.351 and B.1.1.7 variants. Because no samples from the day 14 peak response were available, repertoires could be characterized only after the peak T cell response. Conclusions about previously exposed vaccinees are limited because only 5 or 6 AZD1222 recipients were SARS-CoV-2 seropositive at baseline.

In the paper's terms, the time point label means: about 28 days (+/-7) after the second vaccine dose. AZD1222 recipients whose second dose came at about 4 weeks and those whose second dose came at about 12 weeks were combined into one group, since spike-specific TCR depth and breadth did not differ between the two schedules. The vaccinee samples were drawn from two UK trials, COV001 and COV002, one of which was a single-blind randomized controlled phase 2/3 trial testing AZD1222 (ChAdOx1 nCoV-19) in healthy adults. Trial participant PBMC samples were collected at day 0 and day 28 after the second dose for TCRbeta chain sequencing.

This chain joins TRBV9 to TRBJ2-7; TRBD2 is possibly the D segment (5 matching bases). The sample consisted of peripheral blood, taken 28 days after the second AZD1222 dose. This receptor was obtained from an adult who received the AZD1222 COVID-19 vaccine. The encoded CDR3 is CASSVDLTGGREQYF. The DNA sequence follows: TGTGCCAGCAGCGTAGACCTAACGGGTGGGAGAGAGCAGTACTTC.